This is a list of T cell receptor beta chains from one sample in a study of T-cell memory formation after mild COVID-19. TCRdb processed the 5' RACE reads anew with MiXCR; each CDR3 protein has one entry. The sample holds 250,000 to 400,000 distinct CDR3 sequences, over 11% seen once. Sequencing input: PBMCs or a T cell subset sorted from them (not recorded which). The receptors were gathered from a man younger than 35 who had mild COVID-19 (a few samples of this study predate the infection). Cell type and time point are not known. The CDR3 runs from the conserved cysteine through the conserved F or W. The order of the fields is V gene, CDR3 length, CDR3 protein.

v_call: TRBV18; cdr3_length: 14; cdr3_aa: CASSPGTVDSPLHF
v_call: TRBV20-1; cdr3_length: 13; cdr3_aa: CSARDGQSSEQYF
v_call: TRBV4-1; cdr3_length: 16; cdr3_aa: CASSQDPGLNTGELFF
v_call: TRBV29-1; cdr3_length: 13; cdr3_aa: CSAERQNTGELFF
v_call: TRBV4-1; cdr3_length: 14; cdr3_aa: CASSQDPGVDTQYF
v_call: TRBV12-3/TRBV12-4; cdr3_length: 14; cdr3_aa: CASRVGGLRTEAFF
v_call: TRBV5-1; cdr3_length: 11; cdr3_aa: CASRDFDEQFF
v_call: TRBV20-1; cdr3_length: 13; cdr3_aa: CGFLTTGSGEQYF
v_call: TRBV19; cdr3_length: 16; cdr3_aa: CASTLAGGLHTGELFF
v_call: TRBV20-1; cdr3_length: 13; cdr3_aa: CSAKTEGGNTIYF
v_call: TRBV7-9; cdr3_length: 13; cdr3_aa: CASSPPGLEEQYF
v_call: TRBV7-9; cdr3_length: 18; cdr3_aa: CASSLGLAGLLGEDEQFF
v_call: TRBV5-1; cdr3_length: 16; cdr3_aa: CASSLAPRRGAGEQFF
v_call: TRBV14; cdr3_length: 16; cdr3_aa: CASSQVGVGSYNEQFF
v_call: TRBV19; cdr3_length: 17; cdr3_aa: CASTERASGARTDTQYF
v_call: TRBV7-6; cdr3_length: 15; cdr3_aa: CASSLLSGGAREQYF
v_call: TRBV20-1; cdr3_length: 14; cdr3_aa: CSAMTGGVAQPQHF
v_call: TRBV29-1; cdr3_length: 11; cdr3_aa: CSEANTGELFF
v_call: TRBV3-1; cdr3_length: 16; cdr3_aa: CASSQAGATSSYEQYF
v_call: TRBV7-8; cdr3_length: 17; cdr3_aa: CASSLWVQREDTGELFF
v_call: TRBV5-1; cdr3_length: 15; cdr3_aa: CASSLAGQNLSPLHF
v_call: TRBV9; cdr3_length: 15; cdr3_aa: CASRAGTGTNTEAFF
v_call: TRBV29-1; cdr3_length: 10; cdr3_aa: CSALNTEAFF
v_call: TRBV20-1; cdr3_length: 15; cdr3_aa: CSARASTTANSPLHF
v_call: TRBV6-5; cdr3_length: 15; cdr3_aa: CASSSTGLGYYGYTF
v_call: TRBV20-1; cdr3_length: 13; cdr3_aa: CSARIVSYNEQFF
v_call: TRBV7-3; cdr3_length: 13; cdr3_aa: CASSQGQENEQFF
v_call: TRBV7-9; cdr3_length: 12; cdr3_aa: CASSKFPDTQYF
v_call: TRBV20-1; cdr3_length: 15; cdr3_aa: CSARDLGQGKNIQYF
v_call: TRBV30; cdr3_length: 13; cdr3_aa: CAWSVLLNTEAFF
v_call: TRBV12-3/TRBV12-4; cdr3_length: 14; cdr3_aa: CATISGTEYNEQFF
v_call: TRBV12-3/TRBV12-4; cdr3_length: 13; cdr3_aa: CASSSLGAGEQYF
v_call: TRBV5-1; cdr3_length: 14; cdr3_aa: CASSLGEITDTQYF
v_call: TRBV7-2; cdr3_length: 14; cdr3_aa: CASSLVNRQETQYF
v_call: TRBV11-2; cdr3_length: 14; cdr3_aa: CASSSPRGRGTQYF
v_call: TRBV24-1; cdr3_length: 16; cdr3_aa: CATSDPRTSGEETQYF
v_call: TRBV7-9; cdr3_length: 15; cdr3_aa: CASSLGQGNTGELFF
v_call: TRBV5-1; cdr3_length: 15; cdr3_aa: CASSLGPVSTDTQYF
v_call: TRBV4-1; cdr3_length: 16; cdr3_aa: CASSQPAGFVDSPLHF
v_call: TRBV11-2; cdr3_length: 19; cdr3_aa: CASSLLVSTSGTNTGELFF
v_call: TRBV18; cdr3_length: 14; cdr3_aa: CASSPQGHGNEAFF
v_call: TRBV7-9; cdr3_length: 15; cdr3_aa: CASSPLSGVNTEAFF
v_call: TRBV3-1; cdr3_length: 13; cdr3_aa: CASGSGEVQTQYF
v_call: TRBV30; cdr3_length: 12; cdr3_aa: CAWSSQGQEAFF
v_call: TRBV7-2; cdr3_length: 13; cdr3_aa: CASSSLPTGELFF